A selection of T cell receptor beta chains follows, all from one sample in a study of neoadjuvant anti-PD-1 for oral cavity cancer. Data came from immunoSEQ multiplex PCR; TCRdb stores just in-frame clones and leaves some out. The table records more than 12,000 clones, nearly 70% of them present only once. The sequencing used PBMCs, collected after nivolumab (anti-PD-1) treatment. These receptors all come from a person between 40 and 80 years old with oral cavity squamous cell carcinoma. Both conserved end residues are part of each CDR3. A D gene is named only where the DNA matches it firmly. The listing skips clone size in some rows; elsewhere it reads once, few, many or a size class.

>-|-|TRBJ1-1|TRBV6-5
TGTGCCAGCAGCCTCTCAAGGGTCCTAAACACTGAAGCTTTCTTT
CASSLSRVLNTEAFF
>-|-|TRBJ1-2|TRBV2
TGTGCCAGCAGTTATACGGATTATGGCTACACCTTC
CASSYTDYGYTF
>-|-|TRBJ2-3|TRBV15
TGTGCCACCAGCAGAGAAGGAGGATCGGATACGCAGTATTTT
CATSREGGSDTQYF
>-|-|TRBJ2-3|TRBV18
TGTGCCAGCTCACCACCGGGACAAACCAGCACAGATACGCAGTATTTT
CASSPPGQTSTDTQYF
>-|-|TRBJ2-1|TRBV29-1
TGCAGCGTTCCCGACTCCCGGAGCTCCTACAATGAGCAGTTCTTC
CSVPDSRSSYNEQFF
>-|-|TRBJ1-3|TRBV28
TGTGCCAGCAGTTCACCCGACAACTCTGGAAACACCATATATTTT
CASSSPDNSGNTIYF
>TRBD1|-|TRBJ2-3|TRBV28
TGTGCCAGCAGAACCGGGACAGTCACAGATACGCAGTATTTT
CASRTGTVTDTQYF
>-|-|TRBJ2-7|TRBV21-1
TGTGCCAGCAGCACTAGCAGCTCCTACGAGCAGTACTTC
CASSTSSSYEQYF
>-|-|TRBJ2-1|TRBV19
TGTGCCAGTAGCCCAGGGGGGAGCTCCTACAATGAGCAGTTCTTC
CASSPGGSSYNEQFF
>TRBD1|few|TRBJ1-1|TRBV5-6
TGTGCCAGCAGCGAACAGGGGAGAACGAATGAAGCTTTCTTT
CASSEQGRTNEAFF
>-|-|TRBJ1-1|TRBV10-3
TGTGCCATCAGTTGGGACGCTACTGAAGCTTTCTTT
CAISWDATEAFF
>-|-|TRBJ1-1|TRBV10-3
TGTGCCATCAGTGTTGCCCCGAACACTGAAGCTTTCTTT
CAISVAPNTEAFF
>-|-|TRBJ1-5|TRBV19
TGTGCCAGTAGAATACAGGGATTTAATCAGCCCCAGCATTTT
CASRIQGFNQPQHF
>-|-|TRBJ1-5|TRBV5-8
TGTGCCAGCAGTCGGGGACAAAATAAGAATCAGCCCCAGCATTTT
CASSRGQNKNQPQHF
>-|-|TRBJ1-2|TRBV19
TGTGCCAGTAAAGTAGACCCCAACTATGGCTACACCTTC
CASKVDPNYGYTF
>TRBD1|-|TRBJ1-5|TRBV5-6
TGTGCCAGCAGCTCGGACAGGAGCAATCAGCCCCAGCATTTT
CASSSDRSNQPQHF
>-|-|TRBJ2-7|TRBV27
TGTGCCAACCCCGGGCGGCTAGTCGACGAGCAGTACTTC
CANPGRLVDEQYF
>TRBD1|-|TRBJ2-5|TRBV6-1
TGTGCCAGCAGTGCCCGAAGGGGGACAGGGGCCTTTGAGACCCAGTACTTC
CASSARRGTGAFETQYF
>-|-|TRBJ1-2|TRBV9
TGTGCCAGCAGGGAGATGCAGGGTTCCTATGGCTACACCTTC
CASREMQGSYGYTF
>TRBD2|-|TRBJ2-2|TRBV7-8
TGTGCCAGCAGCCCACGAGGTAGCGGGAGGAGAGGGAACACCGGGGAGCTGTTTTTT
CASSPRGSGRRGNTGELFF
>-|-|TRBJ2-2|TRBV13
TGTGCCAGCAGCTCGGGACTTGTAACCGGGGAGCTGTTTTTT
CASSSGLVTGELFF
>TRBD2|-|TRBJ2-7|TRBV5-1
TGCGCCAGCAGCTTGGGGCAGGGAGGGTACGAGCAGTACTTC
CASSLGQGGYEQYF
>-|-|TRBJ1-5|TRBV30
TGTGCCTGGAGTGTAGGACGGGGAACCGATCAGCCCCAGCATTTT
CAWSVGRGTDQPQHF
>-|once|TRBJ1-2|TRBV21-1
TGTGCCAGCAGCAAAAGGAACAGACCTAACTATGGCTACACCTTC
CASSKRNRPNYGYTF
>-|few|TRBJ1-1|TRBV27
TGTGCCAGCAAGGCGGGGGGCCTCACTGAAGCTTTCTTT
CASKAGGLTEAFF
>-|-|TRBJ2-1|TRBV2
TGTGCCAGCGATCGCGGAGGGCCTTACAATGAGCAGTTCTTC
CASDRGGPYNEQFF
>-|-|TRBJ1-4|TRBV27
TGTGCCAGCAGTGGCAATGGGGCAACTAATGAAAAACTGTTTTTT
CASSGNGATNEKLFF
>-|-|TRBJ1-4|TRBV5-6
TGTGCCAGCAGCCCGGGTGGGCGCTATGAAAAACTGTTTTTT
CASSPGGRYEKLFF
>TRBD2|-|TRBJ2-2|TRBV27
TGTGCCAGCCAAATCGGGACTAGCACCGGGGAGCTGTTTTTT
CASQIGTSTGELFF
>TRBD2|-|TRBJ2-2|TRBV7-8
TGTGCCAGCAGCTCTTCGACTAGCGGAGTTACCGGGGAGCTGTTTTTT
CASSSSTSGVTGELFF
>-|-|TRBJ1-2|TRBV29-1
TGCAGCGCCCCAGCGCGGACCGGGGCGACTAACTATGGCTACACCTTC
CSAPARTGATNYGYTF
>TRBD2|-|TRBJ2-5|TRBV27
TGTGCCAGCAGTTTATCGGTGGGGGGGGAGACCCAGTACTTC
CASSLSVGGETQYF
>-|-|TRBJ2-1|TRBV10-3
TGTGCCATCAGTGAGCCGGGAGTAGGGCAGTTCTTC
CAISEPGVGQFF
>-|few|TRBJ1-2|TRBV30
TGTACCTACGGATTTGGCTACACCTTC
CTYGFGYTF
>-|-|TRBJ2-2|TRBV10-3
TGTGCCATCACGGGGAACACCGGGGAGCTGTTTTTT
CAITGNTGELFF
>-|-|TRBJ1-4|TRBV6-1
TGTGCCAGCAGTGTTCGGGGAGGGTGGGATGAAAAACTGTTTTTT
CASSVRGGWDEKLFF